This TCR beta chain was captured by sequencing in a study of blood T cell repertoires in COVID-19. This CDR3 contains 13 residues. In germline, CDR1 is SSHAT, CDR2 FNYEAQ (reference sequence). Clones were read by immunoSEQ multiplex PCR, and TCRdb kept only the in-frame ones, dropping some. The sample records some 350,000 clones, about 90% being singletons. In regard to this clone: A read error may account for a junction end that differs from germline.

J is TRBJ2-5 and V is TRBV7-7; D ambiguous. The origin of this receptor is a woman in her 50s with COVID-19, enrolled during active disease. Sample: peripheral blood. The CDR3 DNA reads as TGTGCTAGCAGCCGAAACCTAGGAGAGACCCAGTACTTC. Translation: CASSRNLGETQYF.